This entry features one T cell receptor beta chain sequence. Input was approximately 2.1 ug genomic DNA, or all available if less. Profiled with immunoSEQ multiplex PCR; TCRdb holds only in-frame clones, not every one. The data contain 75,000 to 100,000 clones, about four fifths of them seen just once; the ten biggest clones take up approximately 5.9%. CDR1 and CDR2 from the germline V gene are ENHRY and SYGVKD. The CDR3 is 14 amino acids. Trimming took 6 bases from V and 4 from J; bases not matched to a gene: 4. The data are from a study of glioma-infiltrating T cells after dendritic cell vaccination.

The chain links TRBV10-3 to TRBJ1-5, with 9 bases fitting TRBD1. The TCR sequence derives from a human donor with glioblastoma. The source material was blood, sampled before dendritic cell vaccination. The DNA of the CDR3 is TGTGCCATCAGGCCGGGACAGGGAAATCAGCCCCAGCATTTT. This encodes CAIRPGQGNQPQHF.